This TCR beta chain came from a study of type 1 regulatory T cells. The study, taken as a whole, reports: Tr1 cells had a more restricted TCR repertoire than non-Tr1 cells.

J lost 5 bases, V lost 5 bases, and 7 bases had no gene match. The CDR3 has 14 amino acids. Germline CDR1 reads LNHDA; CDR2 reads SQIVND (reference sequence). In regard to this clonotype: Its antigen remains unidentified.

A single record per CDR3 protein comes from TCRdb applying MiXCR to the reads. The sample shows under 85,000 distinct CDR3 sequences, approximately 47% of them seen only once. The chain couples TRBV19 to TRBJ2-5, with 8 bases matching TRBD2. The receptor comes from a human donor in good health. Specimen: cultured non-Tr1 T cells, either the whole culture or a sorted T cell fraction (not recorded which). CDR3 in amino acids: CASSSAGGRETQYF. The CDR3, as DNA: TGTGCCAGTAGTTCGGCGGGGGGCCGGGAGACCCAGTACTTC.